This T cell receptor (beta chain) was profiled in a study of cytomegalovirus exposure and HLA in healthy donors. Regarding the study as a whole: Association of under 20,000 TCR beta sequences with HLA alleles was found at 0.05 false discovery rate in a later analysis.

Germline loops: CDR1 SGDLS, CDR2 YYNGEE. The V end lost 0 bases, the J end lost 1 base, and 7 bases lay between the germline ends. The CDR3 sequence is 15 residues long. There are a few counts of this clone. The antigen remains unidentified. The study ran its PCR with 60 Vbeta and 13 Jbeta primers. Profiled with immunoSEQ multiplex PCR; TCRdb holds only in-frame clones, not every one. The profile shows 150,000 to 200,000 clones, more than 75% of them singletons. The chain is built from TRBV9 and TRBJ1-4; a possible D gene is TRBD1 (5 bases). The sample taken for sequencing was PBMCs. This sequence was found in a man aged 18 to 30 in good health and CMV-seropositive. The CDR3 bases are TGTGCCAGCAGCGTAGGTCAGGGAACTAATGAAAAACTGTTTTTT. Residues: CASSVGQGTNEKLFF.